Below, one T cell receptor (beta chain) is given with its context. Antigen unknown. These data originate in a study of Tregs in tolerant kidney transplant recipients. Whole-study findings and limits: The most relevant donor-specific Treg TCRbeta repertoire apparently came from expansion with activated donor B cells. Antigen-driven expansion was suggested because donor-specific Tregs expanded more than all Tregs in tolerant patients. Nucleotide sequences could not be compared across some patients' samples due to primer changes.

Mixed chimerism was transient after nonmyeloablative marrow transplants from related graft donors. Measured with immunoSEQ multiplex PCR; TCRdb has only the in-frame clones, and not every one. Among tens of thousands of clones listed, over 85% were seen once. This CDR3 is built from 12 residues. CDR1 is MDHEN, CDR2 SYDVKM, per germline. The TCR comes from a human patient who received a combined kidney and bone marrow transplant. Some T cells may arise from the graft donor. The chain recombines TRBV28 with TRBJ2-5; perhaps TRBD2 as D (5 bases). The DNA end is a closer match to TRBJ2-7, so the J assignment may be wrong. This material consisted of CD4+ T cells from blood (PBMCs), taken 12 months after the transplant. CDR3 DNA: TGTGCCAGCAGTTTGGCCGAGGGCGAGCAGTACTTC. Translation: CASSLAEGEQYF.